This TCR beta chain was captured by sequencing in a study of tissue T cells after allogeneic stem cell transplantation (dated by TCRdb to between 2021 and 2023). Study-wide context: When multiple samples of a tissue were available, H&E sections were reviewed by a pathologist, and samples with histologically apparent lymphocytes were prioritized for sequencing. Using research autopsies of patients with and without GVHD, plus mouse models of GVHD, the study profiled TCR beta repertoires across many tissues. The human arm was conducted as a prospective observational study, and neither blinding nor randomization was performed.

CDR1 and CDR2 are drawn from the germline V gene: MNHEY, SVGEGT. V and J are truncated by 2 bases and 1 base respectively, leaving an intervening sequence of 8 bases. The CDR3 starts with the cysteine, ends with the phenylalanine, and has 14 residues. Kept here is only the CDR3 DNA, which spans 42 bases and is read in frame from base 1. Library method: the immunoSEQ multiplex PCR assay. Adaptive Biotechnologies performed TCRbeta CDR3 sequencing at survey depth and reported CDR3 sequences, V/J genes, productive frequency, and template counts. Amplification of TCR beta CDR3 regions started from genomic DNA instead of RNA. Concerning the study's data processing: Jensen-Shannon divergence served to quantify pairwise repertoire overlap between tissues, with 0 meaning identical and 1 meaning complete divergence. Tissues were clustered by single-linkage agglomerative hierarchical clustering of pairwise JSD values, and the clustering results were displayed as dendrograms. GLIPH2 was applied to all patient samples using simulation_depth 1000, kmer_min_depth 3, and cdr3_length_cutoff 8, and only groups with more than two unique CDR3s were retained. A standardized tissue-overlap score was generated by extrapolating Jaccard GLIPH-group overlap across patients to a standard repertoire size of 1000 clones. To look at how diversity was associated with clinical or experimental variables, linear mixed-effect models were used, with tissue treated as a fixed effect and individual treated as a random effect. Sourced from immuneACCESS, this table was stored by TCRdb with only in-frame sequences that have V and J called. A share of the clones is absent; for the studies checked, an unresolved V gene accounts for under half, and the remainder has no known explanation. Clone size and V and J calls were adopted from that table, with D and trimming inferred from the DNA. Here the sample has some 10,000 clones; over 50% occur a single time. The ten largest clonotypes hold 20% to 30% of the sample.

A few counts support this clone. Its antigen target is currently unknown. No base quality values were provided; no much bigger clone lies one nucleotide off. The investigation overall reported the following: The study did not establish which tissue TCRs were alloreactive or antigen-specific, and some clones may have been host cells that persisted. Sampling depth was acknowledged as a limitation, and the patient cohort was both small and clinically heterogeneous. In both patients and mice, only a limited portion of the TCR repertoire detected in tissues was captured by blood and spleen T cells. Not many T cell clones showed up in more than one patient, yet clustering based on motifs uncovered repertoire signatures that were shared across patients in a tissue-specific way. Within patients, how anatomically similar tissues were was a major factor shaping TCR repertoire composition, regardless of disease or transplant status. For the non-GVHD comparator patients, no blood samples were available.

This sample's time point label indicates: human tissue collected at research (rapid) autopsy. Three non-HCT comparator patients with other cancers, having at least five GI tract samples and no known GI disease at death, were selected retrospectively. After a median post-mortem interval of roughly 9.3 hours, autopsy tissues were collected, including GI sites from esophagus to rectum, liver, skin, and lymphoid organs such as spleen. Autopsy specimens were bisected, with one portion flash-frozen in liquid nitrogen and the remainder formalin-fixed, and GI outer muscle layers were removed. To extract genomic DNA from frozen tissues, either the Mag-Bind Blood & Tissue DNA HDQ 96 Kit on a Chemagic 360 or the DNeasy Blood & Tissue Kit was used. Because of concern about red blood cell contamination, extracted DNA underwent additional purification with the Genomic DNA Clean & Concentrator-25 kit.

The origin of this receptor is a male donor aged 60 or over with lung cancer. The starting material was tissue from the stomach, obtained at autopsy. The chain uses TRBV6-2 or TRBV6-3 and TRBJ1-1; a weak D assignment points to TRBD1 (5 bases agree). The CDR3: CASSYLGGNTEAFF. The DNA is TGTGCCAGCAGTTACCTGGGGGGGAACACTGAAGCTTTCTTT.